Presented here are 18 T cell receptor beta chains from one specimen sequenced in a study of T cell responses to AZD1222 COVID-19 vaccine. Data came from immunoSEQ multiplex PCR; TCRdb stores just in-frame clones and leaves some out. The data hold about 130,000 clones, with roughly 94% observed a single time. Sequenced here: peripheral blood, sampled on day 0 of AZD1222 vaccination. These receptors originate from an adult in good health.

The chain joins TRBV19 to TRBJ2-5; the D gene is possibly TRBD1 (5 bases). Trimming pared 5 bases from V and 5 bases from J, leaving 12 bases between. This CDR3 spans 13 amino acids. The germline gives CDR1 LNHDA, CDR2 SQIVND (reference sequence). This CDR3 is CASSLGVGETQYF. The CDR3 bases are TGTGCCAGTAGTCTAGGGGTTGGCGAGACCCAGTACTTC.

The chain couples TRBV5-1 to TRBJ1-1, with 7 nucleotides matching TRBD1. Germline lookup yields CDR1 SGHRS and CDR2 YFSETQ. The CDR3 contains 16 residues. V gave up 1 base and J gave up 2 bases; unmatched junction bases: 8. CDR3 in amino acids: CASSLLGQVLNTEAFF. The CDR3 nucleotides are TGCGCCAGCAGCTTGCTCGGACAGGTCCTTAACACTGAAGCTTTCTTT.

V gene TRBV6-5 combines with J gene TRBJ1-5; D gene ambiguous. This CDR3 region has 15 residues. The V end lost 7 bases, the J end lost 3 bases, and 16 bases lay between the germline ends. CDR1 and CDR2 (germline): MNHEY, SVGAGI. The CDR3 DNA sequence: TGTGCCAGCAAAGCCCCCCCCGACACCAATCAGCCCCAGCATTTT. Its protein product is CASKAPPDTNQPQHF.

The CDR3 sequence: CASSYTPQGASGANVLTF. CDR3 DNA: TGTGCCAGCAGCTACACTCCCCAGGGGGCCTCAGGGGCCAACGTCCTGACTTTC. This chain connects TRBV7-2 to TRBJ2-6, with 8 positions matching TRBD1. With V trimmed by 4 bases and J by 4 bases, 12 bases remained unmatched. The CDR3 is 18 residues long. Germline loops: CDR1 SGHTA, CDR2 FQGNSA.

The CDR3 DNA reads as TGTGCCAGCAGTAACGCACTGGGACTAGCGGGGACCTACAATGAGCAGTTCTTC. Its protein is CASSNALGLAGTYNEQFF. V is TRBV7-9 and J is TRBJ2-1; 13 nucleotides agree with TRBD2. Germline V lookup: CDR1 SEHNR, CDR2 FQNEAQ (reference sequence). The CDR3 has 18 residues. V lost 6 bases, J lost 2 bases, and 10 bases stayed unmatched.

The rearrangement joins TRBV29-1 to TRBJ2-7; D assignment may be TRBD1 or TRBD2 (6 bases each). The V gene lost 7 bases and the J gene lost 3 bases, with 13 bases spanning the gap. The CDR3 is made up of 12 amino acids. Germline-derived CDR1 and CDR2 are SQVTM and ANQGSEA. The CDR3 DNA reads TGCAGCGGGGGGGCCGGTTTCTACGAGCAGTACTTC. Its translation: CSGGAGFYEQYF.

This clone appeared once. The chain combines TRBV7-9 with TRBJ2-7, with 11 bases lining up with TRBD2. The CDR3 has 17 residues. Trimming at V came to 4 bases and at J to 3 bases, leaving 11 bases not matched to a gene. Germline CDR1 and CDR2: SEHNR and FQNEAQ (reference sequence). The CDR3 protein is CASSSTLTSGGFYEQYF. CDR3 coding DNA: TGTGCCAGCAGCTCGACTCTAACTAGCGGGGGTTTCTACGAGCAGTACTTC. The variable domain in full, completed from reference TRBV7-9 and TRBJ2-7, reads DTGVSQNPRHKITKRGQNVTFRCDPISEHNRLYWYRQTLGQGPEFLTYFQNEAQLEKSRLLSDRFSAERPKGSFSTLEIQRTEQGDSAMYLCASSSTLTSGGFYEQYFGPGTRLTVT.

This clone was picked up one time. This CDR3 is also generated by other DNA sequences in the sample. The chain recombines TRBV3-1 (or the pseudogene TRBV3-2) with TRBJ2-3, with TRBD2 matching over 14 bases. The junction had 1 base not matched to a gene; V was cut back by 3 bases and J by 2 bases. In germline, CDR1 is LGHDT, CDR2 YNNKEL (reference sequence). The CDR3 has 16 residues. The CDR3 DNA reads TGTGCCAGCAGCCAGGGACTAGCGGGGGCCACAGATACGCAGTATTTT. Translating it yields CASSQGLAGATDTQYF.

This sequence joins TRBV10-3 and TRBJ1-1; 8 nucleotides match TRBD1. In germline, CDR1 is ENHRY, CDR2 SYGVKD. V lost 10 bases and J lost 3; bases outside the gene matches: 7. The CDR3 is 13 residues long. The CDR3 spells CATKTGEDTEAFF. CDR3 in DNA: TGTGCCACGAAGACAGGGGAGGACACTGAAGCTTTCTTT.

This chain connects TRBV5-1 to TRBJ2-7; TRBD1 aligns across 7 bases. This CDR3 has 14 amino acids. Germline CDR1 is SGHRS and CDR2 is YFSETQ. The J segment lost 2 bases and the V segment lost 5 bases, leaving 7 bases of the junction unmatched. CDR3 bases: TGCGCCAGCAGTCGGGACAGAGAAGCCTACGAGCAGTACTTC. Protein sequence: CASSRDREAYEQYF.

The sample holds one count of this clone. The rearrangement uses TRBV18 and TRBJ1-5, with D perhaps TRBD1 (5 bases). V shed 0 bases and J shed 7 bases, with 16 bases lying between them. In germline, CDR1 is KGHSH, CDR2 LQKENI. The CDR3 length is 16 residues. CDR3 sequence reads: CASSPPSRAGRQPQHF. Here the CDR3 DNA reads TGTGCCAGCTCACCACCGTCACGCGCAGGGAGGCAGCCCCAGCATTTT.

The chain links TRBV7-9 to TRBJ1-3; possibly TRBD1 for D (5 bases). CDR3 length: 15 residues. CDR1 and CDR2 (germline): SEHNR, FQNEAQ (reference sequence). V was cut by 2 bases and J by 3 bases, with 11 bases left in between. The CDR3 loop reads CASSLWRGGGNTIYF. DNA for the CDR3: TGTGCCAGCAGCTTATGGAGGGGCGGTGGAAACACCATATATTTT.

V gene TRBV5-1 combines with J gene TRBJ2-2; 7 positions agree with TRBD1. Germline CDR1 and CDR2: SGHRS and YFSETQ. There are 15 residues in the CDR3. Trimming took 3 bases from V and 5 from J; bases not matched to a gene: 7. This CDR3 reads CASSWGIQGTGELFF. The CDR3 nucleotides read TGCGCCAGCAGCTGGGGAATACAGGGGACCGGGGAGCTGTTTTTT. The whole variable domain, filled in from reference TRBV5-1 and TRBJ2-2, reads KAGVTQTPRYLIKTRGQQVTLSCSPISGHRSVSWYQQTPGQGLQFLFEYFSETQRNKGNFPGRFSGRQFSNSRSEMNVSTLELGDSALYLCASSWGIQGTGELFFGEGSRLTVL.

The rearrangement links TRBV11-2 to TRBJ1-5; weak D call: TRBD1 (5 bases). The CDR3 contains 15 residues. V gave up 1 base and J gave up 6 bases, with 13 bases separating them. CDR1 and CDR2 (germline): SGHAT, FQNNGV. The CDR3 DNA follows: TGTGCCAGCAGCTTAGGGCGGTTGGGGGGTCAGCCCCAGCATTTT. It specifies CASSLGRLGGQPQHF.

In this sample, this clone turned up a few times. J is TRBJ2-7 and V is TRBV4-3; D not certain. Germline assignment: CDR1 LGHNA and CDR2 YSLEER. This CDR3 has 15 amino acids. Between the trimmed V and J ends, which lost 0 bases and 3 bases, there was a span of 12 bases. This CDR3 reads CASSQDVRSIYEQYF. CDR3 coding DNA: TGCGCCAGCAGCCAAGATGTACGTAGCATCTACGAGCAGTACTTC.

V usage is TRBV7-3 and J usage is TRBJ2-5; 9 nucleotides line up with TRBD2. Trimming cost V 5 bases and J 5 bases; bases outside gene matches: 6. The CDR3 has 14 amino acids. The germline V gene encodes CDR1 SGHTA and CDR2 FQGTGA. CDR3 in amino acids: CASSPGTSMETQYF. The CDR3 DNA sequence: TGTGCCAGCAGCCCCGGGACTAGCATGGAGACCCAGTACTTC.

This chain joins TRBV27 and TRBJ2-7, with 7 bases that match TRBD1. The germline gives CDR1 MNHEY, CDR2 SMNVEV (reference sequence). The CDR3 loop spans 14 amino acids. V lost 2 bases to trimming and J lost 3 bases; unmatched junction nucleotides: 4. In DNA, the CDR3 is TGTGCCAGCAGTTTAATTCAGGGGGTCTACGAGCAGTACTTC. Translating it yields CASSLIQGVYEQYF.

Only one count was recorded for this clone. The V and J genes are TRBV9 and TRBJ1-2; 8 bases match TRBD1. Germline V gene sequence: CDR1 SGDLS, CDR2 YYNGEE. This CDR3 spans 16 amino acids. The trim removed 4 bases at V and 4 bases at J, leaving 12 bases unmatched. This chain's CDR3 is CASSPMTGDSVYGYTF. The CDR3 DNA reads TGTGCCAGCAGCCCAATGACAGGGGATAGCGTCTATGGCTACACCTTC.